This T cell receptor beta chain was sequenced for a study of OX40 agonist ivuxolimab in advanced cancers. Generated by immunoSEQ multiplex PCR, the TCRdb table keeps only in-frame clones and is missing some. The sample records under 80,000 clones, over 80% being singletons. The CDR3 loop spans 14 amino acids. Germline-derived CDR1 and CDR2 are MNHEY and SVGAGI. V dropped 4 bases and J dropped 2 bases, with 9 bases sitting between them. Study-wide results and caveats: Among the lowest peripheral clonal expansion occurred in 0.1-3.0 mg/kg partial responders.

Details on this clone: Its specificity is not known.

Sequencing was performed on CD4+ or CD8+ T cells sorted from blood, taken in a trial of the OX40 agonist ivuxolimab. The chain carries TRBV6-5 and TRBJ1-3; D may be TRBD1 (5 bases). The receptor was isolated from an adult with an advanced solid tumor such as melanoma, head and neck, liver or kidney cancer. The CDR3 reads CASSSNRPGNTIYF. In DNA, the CDR3 is TGTGCCAGCAGTTCTAACAGGCCTGGAAACACCATATATTTT.